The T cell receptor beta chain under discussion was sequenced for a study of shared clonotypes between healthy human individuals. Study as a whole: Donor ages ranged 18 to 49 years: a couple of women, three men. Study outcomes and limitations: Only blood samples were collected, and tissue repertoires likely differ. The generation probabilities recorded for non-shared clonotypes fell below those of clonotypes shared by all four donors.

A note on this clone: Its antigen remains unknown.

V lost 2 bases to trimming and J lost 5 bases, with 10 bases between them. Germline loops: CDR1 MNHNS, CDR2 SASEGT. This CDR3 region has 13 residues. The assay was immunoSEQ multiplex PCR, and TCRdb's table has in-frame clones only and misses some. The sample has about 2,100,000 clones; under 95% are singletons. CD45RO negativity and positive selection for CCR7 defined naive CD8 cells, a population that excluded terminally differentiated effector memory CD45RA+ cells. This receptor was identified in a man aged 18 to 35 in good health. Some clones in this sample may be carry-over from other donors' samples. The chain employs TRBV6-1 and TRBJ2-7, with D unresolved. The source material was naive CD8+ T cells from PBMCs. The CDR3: CASSELRFHEQYF. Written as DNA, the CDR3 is TGTGCCAGCAGTGAACTCAGATTCCACGAGCAGTACTTC.